This is a list of T cell receptor beta chains from one sample in a study of cytomegalovirus exposure and HLA in healthy donors. Sequenced by immunoSEQ multiplex PCR; TCRdb stores in-frame clones only, minus some. The sample consists of approximately 150,000 clones, roughly three quarters of them appearing once. Material for sequencing was PBMCs. Every receptor here comes from a woman between 50 and 59 years old in good health and CMV-seropositive. Both conserved end residues are part of each CDR3. A D gene is named only where the DNA matches it firmly. Only part of the rows carry a size: once, few, many, or a class if the clone is expanded.

D,size,J,V,CDR3,DNA
-,few,TRBJ1-6,TRBV30,CAWSAGFENSPLHF,TGTGCCTGGAGTGCCGGGTTTGAAAATTCACCCCTCCACTTT
-,-,TRBJ2-5,TRBV7-9,CASSTIQGGFQETQYF,TGTGCCAGCAGCACGATACAGGGTGGTTTCCAAGAGACCCAGTACTTC
TRBD1,few,TRBJ1-2,TRBV6-5,CASSYLDRGRGYTF,TGTGCCAGCAGTTACCTAGACAGGGGACGTGGCTACACCTTC
TRBD1,-,TRBJ2-7,TRBV10-1,CASRGQGAYEQYF,TGCGCCAGCCGTGGACAGGGGGCCTACGAGCAGTACTTC
-,-,TRBJ1-6,TRBV30,CAWRGLEGSPLHF,TGTGCCTGGAGGGGGCTGGAGGGATCACCCCTCCACTTT
-,-,TRBJ1-2,TRBV18,CASSPGTGMNYGYTF,TGTGCCAGCTCACCGGGAACAGGGATGAACTATGGCTACACCTTC
-,-,TRBJ1-5,TRBV10-3,CAISWEAGNQPQHF,TGTGCCATCAGTTGGGAGGCAGGCAATCAGCCCCAGCATTTT
-,-,TRBJ1-2,TRBV30,CAWSVGQGTYGYTF,TGTGCCTGGAGTGTAGGGCAGGGGACCTATGGCTACACCTTC
TRBD1,-,TRBJ2-6,TRBV5-1,CASSSPGGVSGANVLTF,TGCGCCAGCAGCTCTCCAGGGGGAGTCAGCGGGGCCAACGTCCTGACTTTC
TRBD2,few,TRBJ2-3,TRBV14,CASSQFGLAGGPADTQYF,TGTGCCAGCAGCCAATTCGGACTAGCGGGGGGGCCCGCAGATACGCAGTATTTT
TRBD1,-,TRBJ1-1,TRBV9,CASSVGGRGSGTEAFF,TGTGCCAGCAGCGTAGGCGGCAGGGGGTCCGGCACTGAAGCTTTCTTT
TRBD1,-,TRBJ1-4,TRBV19,CASRKGQEGGEKLFF,TGTGCCAGTAGAAAAGGACAGGAAGGAGGTGAAAAACTGTTTTTT
-,-,TRBJ1-1,TRBV21-1,CASSKENRGPEAFF,TGTGCCAGCAGCAAAGAAAACAGGGGGCCTGAAGCTTTCTTT
-,-,TRBJ2-7,TRBV28,CASSEQGAYEQYF,TGTGCCAGCAGTGAACAGGGTGCCTACGAGCAGTACTTC
-,-,TRBJ2-7,TRBV13,CASSFRVTLEGYEQYF,TGTGCCAGCAGCTTCAGAGTTACACTAGAGGGATACGAGCAGTACTTC
TRBD1,-,TRBJ1-2,TRBV18,CASSPGQEYGYTF,TGTGCCAGCTCACCTGGACAGGAATATGGCTACACCTTC
TRBD2,-,TRBJ2-1,TRBV15,CATSRGFRTSGTSSYNEQFF,TGTGCCACCAGCAGAGGGTTTCGAACTAGCGGGACGAGCTCCTACAATGAGCAGTTCTTC
TRBD1,-,TRBJ2-7,TRBV5-1,CASSLGQGDYEQYF,TGCGCCAGCAGCCTCGGGCAGGGGGACTACGAGCAGTACTTC
-,-,TRBJ2-1,TRBV7-9,CSSRPQGRNEQFF,TGTTCCAGCAGACCTCAGGGGCGGAATGAGCAGTTCTTC
TRBD1,-,TRBJ2-7,TRBV5-4,CASSLGGQGAREQYF,TGTGCCAGCAGCTTGGGGGGACAGGGGGCACGGGAGCAGTACTTC
-,-,TRBJ2-7,TRBV7-9,CASSPSLASYEQYF,TGTGCCAGCAGCCCAAGTTTGGCCTCCTACGAGCAGTACTTC